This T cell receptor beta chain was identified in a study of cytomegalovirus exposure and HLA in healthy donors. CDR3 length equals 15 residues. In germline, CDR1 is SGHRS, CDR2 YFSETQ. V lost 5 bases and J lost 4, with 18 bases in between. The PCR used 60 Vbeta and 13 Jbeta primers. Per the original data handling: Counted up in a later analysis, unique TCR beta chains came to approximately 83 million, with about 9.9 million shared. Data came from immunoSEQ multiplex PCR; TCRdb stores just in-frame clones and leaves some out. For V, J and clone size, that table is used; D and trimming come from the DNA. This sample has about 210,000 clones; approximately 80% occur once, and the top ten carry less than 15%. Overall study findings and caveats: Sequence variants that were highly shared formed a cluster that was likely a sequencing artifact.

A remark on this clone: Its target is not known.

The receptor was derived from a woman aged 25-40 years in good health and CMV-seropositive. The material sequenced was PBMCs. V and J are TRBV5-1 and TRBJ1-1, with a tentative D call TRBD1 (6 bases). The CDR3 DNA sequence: TGCGCCAGCAGGCCCGCTCCCACAGGGAGCACTGAAGCTTTCTTT. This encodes CASRPAPTGSTEAFF.